This entry features one T cell receptor (beta chain) sequence. This sample is part of a study of blood T cell repertoires in COVID-19. The overall study: The study drew acute and convalescent COVID-19 samples from the United States, Italy and Spain. In each case, the material was cDNA or gDNA derived from T cells, B-cell-depleted T cells, or PBMCs.

In the authors' workflow: How many nucleated cells were present was estimated from reference gene primer amplification. Data came from immunoSEQ multiplex PCR; TCRdb stores just in-frame clones and leaves some out. V and J calls and clone size are as listed in that table; D and trimming were resolved from the DNA. There are about 240,000 clones in the sample; around four fifths occur only once, and 6% to 7% lies in the top ten. CDR3 length: 15 amino acids. The V end lost 4 bases, the J end lost 2 bases, and 13 bases lay between the germline ends. From germline, CDR1 is ENHRY and CDR2 SYGVKD. The origin of this receptor is a woman in her fifties or sixties with active or convalescent COVID-19. The chain links TRBV10-3 to TRBJ2-3; D might be TRBD1 (7 bases). Sequencing used peripheral blood. The CDR3, as DNA: TGTGCCATCAGTGGGGGGGACAGTTACACAGATACGCAGTATTTT. It yields the protein CAISGGDSYTDTQYF.